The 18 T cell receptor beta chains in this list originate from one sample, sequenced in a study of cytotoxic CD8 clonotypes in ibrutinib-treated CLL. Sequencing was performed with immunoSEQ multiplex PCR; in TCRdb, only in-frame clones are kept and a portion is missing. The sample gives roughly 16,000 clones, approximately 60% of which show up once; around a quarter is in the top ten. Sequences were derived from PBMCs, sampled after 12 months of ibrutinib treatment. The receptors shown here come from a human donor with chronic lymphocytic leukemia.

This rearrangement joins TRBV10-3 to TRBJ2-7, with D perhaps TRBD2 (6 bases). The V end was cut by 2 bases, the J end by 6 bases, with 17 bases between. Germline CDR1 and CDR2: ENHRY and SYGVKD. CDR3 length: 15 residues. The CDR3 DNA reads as TGTGCCATCAGTGAGAAGGTAGCGGACGTGGGCGAGCAGTACTTC. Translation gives CAISEKVADVGEQYF.

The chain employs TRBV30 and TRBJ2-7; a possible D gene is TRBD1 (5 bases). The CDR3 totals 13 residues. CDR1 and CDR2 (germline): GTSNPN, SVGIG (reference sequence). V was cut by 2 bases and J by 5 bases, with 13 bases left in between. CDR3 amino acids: CAWSSGNGNEQYF. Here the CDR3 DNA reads TGTGCCTGGAGTTCAGGGAATGGAAACGAGCAGTACTTC.

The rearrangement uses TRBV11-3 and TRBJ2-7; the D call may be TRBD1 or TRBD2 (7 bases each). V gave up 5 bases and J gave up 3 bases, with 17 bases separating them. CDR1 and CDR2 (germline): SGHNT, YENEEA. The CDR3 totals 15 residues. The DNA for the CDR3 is TGTGCCAGCAGCCCAGGGGGGGTAGGTGGCTACGAGCAGTACTTC. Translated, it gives CASSPGGVGGYEQYF.

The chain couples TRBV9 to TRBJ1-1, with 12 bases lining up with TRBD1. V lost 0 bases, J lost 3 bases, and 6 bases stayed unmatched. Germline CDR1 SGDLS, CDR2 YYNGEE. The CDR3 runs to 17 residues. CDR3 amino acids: CASSVEGQGAADTEAFF. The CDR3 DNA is TGTGCCAGCAGCGTAGAGGGACAGGGGGCCGCCGACACTGAAGCTTTCTTT. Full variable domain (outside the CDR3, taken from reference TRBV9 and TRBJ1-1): DSGVTQTPKHLITATGQRVTLRCSPRSGDLSVYWYQQSLDQGLQFLIQYYNGEERAKGNILERFSAQQFPDLHSELNLSSLELGDSALYFCASSVEGQGAADTEAFFGQGTRLTVV.

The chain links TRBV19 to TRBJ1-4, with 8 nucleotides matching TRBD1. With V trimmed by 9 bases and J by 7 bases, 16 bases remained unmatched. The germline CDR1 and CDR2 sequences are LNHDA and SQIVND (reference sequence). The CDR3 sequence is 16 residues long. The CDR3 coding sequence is TGTGCCAGCCAGGGACAGGCTTCTAACGATGGTGAAAAACTGTTTTTT. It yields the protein CASQGQASNDGEKLFF. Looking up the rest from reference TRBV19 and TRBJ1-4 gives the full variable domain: DGGITQSPKYLFRKEGQNVTLSCEQNLNHDAMYWYRQDPGQGLRLIYYSQIVNDFQKGDIAEGYSVSREKKESFPLTVTSAQKNPTAFYLCASQGQASNDGEKLFFGSGTQLSVL.

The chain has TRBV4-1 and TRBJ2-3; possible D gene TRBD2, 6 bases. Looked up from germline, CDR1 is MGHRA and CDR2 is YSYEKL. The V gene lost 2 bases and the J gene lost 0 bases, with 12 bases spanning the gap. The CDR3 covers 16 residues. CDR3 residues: CASSQNAGSSTDTQYF. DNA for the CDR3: TGCGCCAGCAGCCAAAACGCGGGATCTAGCACAGATACGCAGTATTTT.

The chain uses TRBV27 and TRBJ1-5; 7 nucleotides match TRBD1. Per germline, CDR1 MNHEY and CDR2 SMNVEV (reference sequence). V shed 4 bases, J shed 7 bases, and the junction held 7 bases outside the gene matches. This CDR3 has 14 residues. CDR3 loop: CASSSTGVWQPQHF. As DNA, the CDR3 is TGTGCCAGCAGTTCCACAGGGGTTTGGCAGCCCCAGCATTTT.

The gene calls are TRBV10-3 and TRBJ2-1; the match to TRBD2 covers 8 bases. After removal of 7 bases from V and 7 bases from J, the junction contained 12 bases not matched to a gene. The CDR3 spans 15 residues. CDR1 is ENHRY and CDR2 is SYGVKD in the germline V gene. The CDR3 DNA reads TGTGCCATCACCCCCAGTAGCGGGAATAGAAATGAGCAGTTCTTC. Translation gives CAITPSSGNRNEQFF.

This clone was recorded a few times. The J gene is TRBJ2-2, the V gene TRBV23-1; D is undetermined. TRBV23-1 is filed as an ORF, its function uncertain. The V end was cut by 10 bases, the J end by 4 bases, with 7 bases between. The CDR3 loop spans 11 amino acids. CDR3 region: CATLFTGELFF. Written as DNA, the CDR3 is TGCGCCACCTTATTCACCGGGGAGCTGTTTTTT.

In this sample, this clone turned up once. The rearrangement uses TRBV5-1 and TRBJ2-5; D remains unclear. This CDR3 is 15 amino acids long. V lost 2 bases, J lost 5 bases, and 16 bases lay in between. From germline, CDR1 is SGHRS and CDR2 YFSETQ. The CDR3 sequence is CASSLIDAPGETQYF. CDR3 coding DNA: TGCGCCAGCAGCTTAATTGACGCCCCCGGGGAGACCCAGTACTTC.

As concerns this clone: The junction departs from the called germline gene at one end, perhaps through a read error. The CDR3 region has the DNA TGCGCCAGAAGTCAAGGAGGGGGCGAGATCCCTAATGAAAAACTGTTTTTT. This encodes CARSQGGGEIPNEKLFF. The chain couples TRBV23-1 to TRBJ1-4, with 7 bases identical to TRBD1. TRBV23-1 is an ORF, and what it does is uncertain. This CDR3 is built from 17 residues.

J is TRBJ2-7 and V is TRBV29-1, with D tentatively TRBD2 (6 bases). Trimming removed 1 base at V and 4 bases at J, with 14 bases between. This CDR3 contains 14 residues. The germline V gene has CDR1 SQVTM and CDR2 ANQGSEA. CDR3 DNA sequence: TGCAGCGTTGAAGCTGGGCCTAGCGTTTACGAGCAGTACTTC. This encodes CSVEAGPSVYEQYF.

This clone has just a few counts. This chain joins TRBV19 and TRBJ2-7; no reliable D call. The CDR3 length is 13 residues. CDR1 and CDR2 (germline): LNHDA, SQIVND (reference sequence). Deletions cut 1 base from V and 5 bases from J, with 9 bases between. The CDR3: CASSIAGFNEQYF. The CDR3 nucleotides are TGTGCCAGTAGTATAGCTGGGTTCAACGAGCAGTACTTC.

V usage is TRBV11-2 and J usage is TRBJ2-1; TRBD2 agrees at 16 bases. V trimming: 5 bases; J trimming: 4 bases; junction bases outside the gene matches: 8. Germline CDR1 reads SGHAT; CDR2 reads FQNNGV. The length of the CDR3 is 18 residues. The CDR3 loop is CASSPPGLAGGGYNEQFF. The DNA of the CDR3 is TGTGCCAGCAGCCCGCCGGGACTAGCGGGAGGGGGTTACAATGAGCAGTTCTTC.

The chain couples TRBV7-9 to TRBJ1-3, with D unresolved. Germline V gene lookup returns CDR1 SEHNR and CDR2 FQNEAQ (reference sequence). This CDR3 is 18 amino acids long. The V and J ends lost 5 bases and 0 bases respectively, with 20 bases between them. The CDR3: CASSLWAGSRSSGNTIYF. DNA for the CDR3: TGTGCCAGCAGCCTTTGGGCTGGTAGTAGGAGCTCTGGAAACACCATATATTTT.

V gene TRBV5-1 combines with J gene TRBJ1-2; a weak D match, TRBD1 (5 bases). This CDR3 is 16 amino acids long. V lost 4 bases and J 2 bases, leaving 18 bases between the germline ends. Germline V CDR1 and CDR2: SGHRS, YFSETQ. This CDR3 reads CASSQGHSGGNYGYTF. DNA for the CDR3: TGCGCCAGCAGCCAAGGACATTCAGGCGGGAACTATGGCTACACCTTC.

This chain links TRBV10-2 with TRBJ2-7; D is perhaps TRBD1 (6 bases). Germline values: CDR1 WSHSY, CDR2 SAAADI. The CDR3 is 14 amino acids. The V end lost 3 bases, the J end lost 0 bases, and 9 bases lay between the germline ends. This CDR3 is CASSETGNSYEQYF. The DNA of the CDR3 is TGCGCCAGCAGTGAAACAGGGAACTCCTACGAGCAGTACTTC.

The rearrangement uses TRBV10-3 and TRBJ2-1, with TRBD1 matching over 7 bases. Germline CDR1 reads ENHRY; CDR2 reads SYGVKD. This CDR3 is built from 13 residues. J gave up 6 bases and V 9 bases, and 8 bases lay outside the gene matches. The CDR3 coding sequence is TGTGCCATTAACGACAGGGTCGCCAATGAGCAGTTCTTC. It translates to CAINDRVANEQFF.